This TCR beta chain came from a study of CD8+CD57+ T cells in acquired aplastic anemia. As to this clonotype: Its antigen is currently unknown. One junction end does not reproduce the germline sequence, and a read error may be involved.

The CDR3 is made up of 13 amino acids. Germline V gene lookup returns CDR1 ENHRY and CDR2 SYGVKD. Genomic DNA was employed as the template in profiling TCR beta VDJ and CDR3. Each CDR3 protein is one row after TCRdb ran MiXCR on the reads. In the table there are approximately 250,000 distinct CDR3 sequences, approximately 82% of which are singletons. General study results and limits: The study found no significant CD8+ Simpson's diversity difference between patients and controls. Patients and controls shared about 27 CD8+ CDR3 sequences.

Before being chosen for sequencing, patients had shown CD8+CD57+ cell expansion by flow cytometry. Severe acquired aplastic anemia was diagnosed in all patients. Among the patients, none had received any therapy at the time of blood sampling. The sequenced sample consisted of sorted CD4+, CD8+, or CD8+CD57+ T cells (not recorded which) from PBMCs. V gene TRBV10-3 combines with J gene TRBJ1-1, with no clear D. The sequence was collected from a human donor with aplastic anemia. The CDR3 DNA sequence: TGTGCCAGCAGTGAATTCGAGGGAACTGAAGCTTTCTTT. This codes for CASSEFEGTEAFF.